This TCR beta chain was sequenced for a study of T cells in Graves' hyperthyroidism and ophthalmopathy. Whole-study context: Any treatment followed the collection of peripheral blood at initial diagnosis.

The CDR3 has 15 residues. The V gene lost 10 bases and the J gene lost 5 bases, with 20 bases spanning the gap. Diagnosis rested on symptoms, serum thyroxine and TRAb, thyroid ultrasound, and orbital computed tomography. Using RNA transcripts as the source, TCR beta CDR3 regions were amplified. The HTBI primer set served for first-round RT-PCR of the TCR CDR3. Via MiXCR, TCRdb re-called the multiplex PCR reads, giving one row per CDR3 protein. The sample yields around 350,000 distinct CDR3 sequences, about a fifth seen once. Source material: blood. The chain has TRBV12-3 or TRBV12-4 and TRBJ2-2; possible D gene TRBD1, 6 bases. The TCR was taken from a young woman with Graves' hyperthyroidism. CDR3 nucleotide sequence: TGTGCCACCTCTGTTTGGGGGCGGGCGACCGGGGAGCTGTTTTTT. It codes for CATSVWGRATGELFF.